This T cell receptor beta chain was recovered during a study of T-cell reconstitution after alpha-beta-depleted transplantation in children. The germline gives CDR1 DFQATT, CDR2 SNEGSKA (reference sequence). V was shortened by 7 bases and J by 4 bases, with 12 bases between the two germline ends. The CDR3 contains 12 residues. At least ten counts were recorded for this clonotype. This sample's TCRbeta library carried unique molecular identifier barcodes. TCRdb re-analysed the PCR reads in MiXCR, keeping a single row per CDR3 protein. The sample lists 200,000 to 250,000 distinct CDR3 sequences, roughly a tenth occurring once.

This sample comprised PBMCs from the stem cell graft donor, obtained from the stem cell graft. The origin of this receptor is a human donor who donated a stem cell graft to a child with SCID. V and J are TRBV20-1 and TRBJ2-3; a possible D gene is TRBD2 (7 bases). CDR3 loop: CSVGGAADTQYF. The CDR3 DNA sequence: TGCAGTGTTGGGGGGGCGGCAGATACGCAGTATTTT.